The TCR beta chain described here comes from a study of radiation and T cells in renal cell carcinoma. Study results and caveats: Top tumor clonotypes rose in blood 2 weeks post-radiation, then contracted.

This table comes from immunoSEQ multiplex PCR, and its TCRdb copy is limited to in-frame clones, with some not included. The repertoire has 90,000 to 95,000 clones, 82% of them found once; the top ten carry 5% to 8%. Time point of the sample: baseline pretreatment blood. Stated treatment: 15 Gy SBRT to primary tumor, nephrectomy 4 weeks later. This renal cell carcinoma was of the clear cell type. As regards this clone: Its antigen is still unknown.

This sample comprised blood, obtained from a patient whose treatment included radiotherapy and nephrectomy. This receptor was identified in a man in his sixties with renal cell carcinoma.

The CDR3 spells CAWTDGYEQYF. Written as DNA, the CDR3 is TGTGCCTGGACCGACGGCTACGAGCAGTACTTC. The chain uses TRBV30 and TRBJ2-7; D not resolved. V lost 4 bases to trimming and J lost 3 bases, with 7 bases between them. This CDR3 has 11 amino acids. Germline V gene data show CDR1 as GTSNPN and CDR2 as SVGIG (reference sequence).